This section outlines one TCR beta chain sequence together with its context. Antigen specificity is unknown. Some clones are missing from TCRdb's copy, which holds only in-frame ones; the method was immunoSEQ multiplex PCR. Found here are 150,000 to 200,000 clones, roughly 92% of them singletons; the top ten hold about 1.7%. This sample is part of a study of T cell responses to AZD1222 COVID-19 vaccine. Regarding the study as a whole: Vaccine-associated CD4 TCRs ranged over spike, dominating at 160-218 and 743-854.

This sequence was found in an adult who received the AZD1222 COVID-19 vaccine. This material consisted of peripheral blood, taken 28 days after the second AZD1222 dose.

CDR3 amino acids: CASSERTGDYGYTF. The CDR3 nucleotides are TGCGCCAGCAGCGAGAGGACAGGGGACTATGGCTACACCTTC. The chain is built from TRBV5-1 and TRBJ1-2, with 9 bases identical to TRBD1. The J segment lost 3 bases and the V segment lost 4 bases, leaving 4 bases of the junction unmatched. CDR3 length: 14 residues. In germline, CDR1 is SGHRS, CDR2 YFSETQ.